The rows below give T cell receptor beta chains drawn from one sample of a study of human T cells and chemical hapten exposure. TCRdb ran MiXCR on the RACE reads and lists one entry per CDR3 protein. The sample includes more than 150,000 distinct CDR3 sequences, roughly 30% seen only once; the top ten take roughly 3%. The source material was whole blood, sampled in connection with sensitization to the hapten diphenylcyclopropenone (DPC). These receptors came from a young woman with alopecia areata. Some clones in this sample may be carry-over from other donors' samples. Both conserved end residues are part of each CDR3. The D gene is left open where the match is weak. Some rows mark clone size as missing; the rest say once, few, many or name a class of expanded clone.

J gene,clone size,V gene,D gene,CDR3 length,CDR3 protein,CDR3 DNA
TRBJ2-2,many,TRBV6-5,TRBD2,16,CASSTPGGTNTGELFF,TGTGCCAGCAGTACCCCGGGGGGTACGAACACCGGGGAGCTGTTTTTT
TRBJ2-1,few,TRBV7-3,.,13,CASSLGVRGGQFF,TGTGCCAGCAGCTTAGGTGTTCGGGGAGGGCAGTTCTTC
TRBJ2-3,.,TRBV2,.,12,CASNYPADTQYF,TGTGCCAGCAACTACCCGGCGGATACGCAGTATTTT
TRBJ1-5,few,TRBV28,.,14,CASNLDSRNQPQHF,TGTGCCAGCAACTTAGACAGCCGCAATCAGCCCCAGCATTTT
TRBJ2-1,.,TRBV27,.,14,CASTPNLLNNEQFF,TGTGCCAGCACCCCAAATTTATTGAACAATGAGCAGTTCTTC
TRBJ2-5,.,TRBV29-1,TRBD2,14,CSVGLAGGQETQYF,TGCAGCGTTGGATTAGCGGGAGGGCAAGAGACCCAGTACTTC
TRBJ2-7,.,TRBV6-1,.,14,CASSEAYSGSEQYF,TGTGCCAGCAGTGAGGCTTATAGCGGATCCGAGCAGTACTTC
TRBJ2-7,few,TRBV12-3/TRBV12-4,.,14,CASSLYQDSYEQYF,TGTGCCAGCAGTTTGTACCAAGACTCCTACGAGCAGTACTTC
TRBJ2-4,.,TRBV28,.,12,CASMDPGDIQYF,TGTGCCAGCATGGACCCAGGCGACATTCAGTACTTC
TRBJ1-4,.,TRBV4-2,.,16,CASSQDGESTNEKLFF,TGTGCCAGCAGCCAAGATGGCGAGTCAACTAATGAAAAACTGTTTTTT
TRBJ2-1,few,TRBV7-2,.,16,CASSPWVQSSYNEQFF,TGTGCCAGCAGCCCCTGGGTTCAGAGCTCCTACAATGAGCAGTTCTTC
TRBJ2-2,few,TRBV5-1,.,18,CASSHLIIGVQNTGELFF,TGCGCCAGCAGCCATCTCATCATTGGAGTGCAGAACACCGGGGAGCTGTTTTTT
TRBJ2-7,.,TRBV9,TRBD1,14,CASSGAGTGPEQYF,TGTGCCAGCAGCGGGGCCGGGACAGGTCCCGAGCAGTACTTC
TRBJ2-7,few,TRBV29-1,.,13,CSVAPDSSYEQYF,TGCAGCGTCGCTCCGGACTCTTCCTACGAGCAGTACTTC
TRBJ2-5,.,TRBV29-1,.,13,CSVVGASGETQYF,TGCAGCGTTGTGGGGGCAAGCGGAGAGACCCAGTACTTC
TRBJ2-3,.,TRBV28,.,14,CASSTMDRTDTQYF,TGTGCCAGCAGTACCATGGACCGCACAGATACGCAGTATTTT
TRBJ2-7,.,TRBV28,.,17,CASSSNPSRQVNYEQYF,TGTGCCAGCAGTTCAAACCCGTCCCGACAGGTAAACTACGAGCAGTACTTC
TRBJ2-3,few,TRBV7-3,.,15,CASSLYGGPSDTQYF,TGTGCCAGCAGCTTATATGGGGGGCCTTCAGATACGCAGTATTTT
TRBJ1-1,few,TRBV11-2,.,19,CASSLDGWAAAKMNTEAFF,TGTGCCAGCAGCTTAGATGGTTGGGCGGCGGCGAAGATGAACACTGAAGCTTTCTTT
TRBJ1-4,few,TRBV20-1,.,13,CSATQGGNEKLFF,TGCAGTGCTACGCAAGGGGGTAATGAAAAACTGTTTTTT
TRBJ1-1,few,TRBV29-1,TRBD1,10,CSVATGEAFF,TGCAGCGTCGCGACAGGGGAGGCTTTCTTT
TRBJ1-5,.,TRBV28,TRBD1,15,CASSLVQGGNQPQHF,TGTGCCAGCAGTTTGGTACAGGGGGGGAATCAGCCCCAGCATTTT
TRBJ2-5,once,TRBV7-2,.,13,CASSPYLGPAQHF,TGTGCCAGCAGCCCCTACCTGGGGCCGGCCCAGCACTTC
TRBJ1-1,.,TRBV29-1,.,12,CSVGGGFKGAFF,TGCAGCGTTGGCGGGGGATTTAAGGGAGCTTTCTTT
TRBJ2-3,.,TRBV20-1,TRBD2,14,CSAVRRGGQDTQYF,TGCAGTGCTGTCAGACGGGGGGGGCAAGATACGCAGTATTTT
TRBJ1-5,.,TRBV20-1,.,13,CSASLQSDQPQHF,TGCAGTGCTAGCCTACAGTCAGATCAGCCCCAGCATTTT
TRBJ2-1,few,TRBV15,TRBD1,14,CASSIGTGGNEQFF,TGTGCCTCGTCGATTGGGACAGGGGGGAATGAGCAGTTCTTC
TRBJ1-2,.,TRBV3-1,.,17,CASSPLLVAGRDYGYTF,TGTGCCAGCAGCCCCCTCCTCGTGGCAGGGAGGGACTATGGCTACACCTTC
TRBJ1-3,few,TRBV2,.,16,CASRGPGTVSGNTIYF,TGTGCCAGCAGGGGACCCGGGACGGTCTCTGGAAACACCATATATTTT
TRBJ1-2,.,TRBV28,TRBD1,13,CASSRSRGNGYTF,TGTGCCAGCAGTCGGTCCAGGGGGAATGGCTACACCTTC
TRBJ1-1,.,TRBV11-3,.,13,CASSWTSDTEAFF,TGTGCCAGCAGCTGGACCTCTGACACTGAAGCTTTCTTT
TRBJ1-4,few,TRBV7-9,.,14,CASSRDGTNEKLFF,TGTGCCAGCAGCCGGGACGGAACTAATGAAAAACTGTTTTTT
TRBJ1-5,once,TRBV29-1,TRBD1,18,CSVHPGQGTLPINQPQHF,TGCAGCGTTCATCCGGGACAGGGGACGCTACCAATCAATCAGCCCCAGCATTTT
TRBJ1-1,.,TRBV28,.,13,CASRFGVNTEAFF,TGTGCCAGCAGGTTCGGTGTGAACACTGAAGCTTTCTTT
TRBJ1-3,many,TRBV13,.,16,CASSPNQGISGNTIYF,TGTGCCAGCAGCCCCAACCAGGGGATCTCTGGAAACACCATATATTTT
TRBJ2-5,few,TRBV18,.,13,CASSPGAGETQYF,TGTGCCAGCTCACCGGGGGCGGGAGAGACCCAGTACTTC
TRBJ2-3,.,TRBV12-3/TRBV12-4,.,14,CASSFRANTDTQYF,TGTGCCAGCAGTTTTCGGGCCAACACAGATACGCAGTATTTT
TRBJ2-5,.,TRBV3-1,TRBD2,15,CASSRGTPGGETQYF,TGTGCCAGCAGCCGGGGGACACCGGGGGGGGAGACCCAGTACTTC
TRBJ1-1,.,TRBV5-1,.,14,CASSLDVRGTEAFF,TGCGCCAGCAGCTTGGATGTTAGGGGAACTGAAGCTTTCTTT
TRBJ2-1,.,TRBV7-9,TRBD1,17,CASSLAATGSGLHEQFF,TGTGCCAGCAGCTTAGCCGCGACAGGGTCGGGGTTGCATGAGCAGTTCTTC
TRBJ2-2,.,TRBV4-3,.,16,CASSRHMGSNTGELFF,TGCGCCAGCAGCCGACACATGGGTAGCAACACCGGGGAGCTGTTTTTT
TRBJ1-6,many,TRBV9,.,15,CASSVDGARDSPLHF,TGTGCCAGCAGCGTGGACGGGGCGCGGGATTCACCCCTCCACTTT
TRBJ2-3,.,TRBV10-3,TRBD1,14,CAISGDRQTDTQYF,TGTGCCATCAGTGGGGACAGGCAGACAGATACGCAGTATTTT
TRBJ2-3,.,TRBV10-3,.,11,CASAGLDTQYF,TGTGCCTCCGCGGGGTTAGATACGCAGTATTTT
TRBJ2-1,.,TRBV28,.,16,CASGGGGTNPYNEQFF,TGTGCCAGCGGAGGGGGTGGAACAAACCCCTACAATGAGCAGTTCTTC
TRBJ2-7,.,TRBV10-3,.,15,CAISEPMGLHYEQYF,TGTGCCATCAGTGAGCCCATGGGACTCCACTACGAGCAGTACTTC
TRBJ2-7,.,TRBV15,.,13,CATSRGGVYEQYF,TGTGCCACCAGCAGAGGCGGTGTCTACGAGCAGTACTTC
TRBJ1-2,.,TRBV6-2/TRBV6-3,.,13,CASSQDRDYGYTF,TGTGCCAGCAGCCAGGACCGAGACTATGGCTACACCTTC
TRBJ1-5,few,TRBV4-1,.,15,CASSRTQGSNQPQHF,TGCGCCAGCAGCCGTACTCAGGGTAGCAATCAGCCCCAGCATTTT
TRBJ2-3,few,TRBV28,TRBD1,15,CASSRGGQSTDTQYF,TGTGCCAGCAGCCGAGGGGGCCAGAGCACAGATACGCAGTATTTT
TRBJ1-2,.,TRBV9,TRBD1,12,CASSPGTGPYTF,TGTGCCAGCAGTCCCGGGACAGGGCCCTACACCTTC
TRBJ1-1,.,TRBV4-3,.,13,CASSQDSHTEAFF,TGCGCCAGCAGCCAAGATTCACACACTGAAGCTTTCTTT